Given below is one T cell receptor beta chain in context. The CDR3 has 17 residues. With 4 bases clipped from V and 2 bases from J, the junction kept 11 bases outside the gene matches. Germline V gene lookup returns CDR1 MDHEN and CDR2 SYDVKM. This record belongs to a study of blood T cell repertoires in COVID-19. Study-wide background: Sources were T cells, B-cell-depleted T cells, or PBMCs; the material itself was cDNA or gDNA.

In the original analysis: Amplification of reference gene primers was used by the study to estimate nucleated cell counts. Sequencing was performed with immunoSEQ multiplex PCR; in TCRdb, only in-frame clones are kept and a portion is missing. V and J calls and clone size are as listed in that table; D and trimming were resolved from the DNA. The profile shows around 220,000 clones, around 87% of them singletons. Those who participated ranged in age from 18 to 89 years and resided in under 25 US areas. The clonotype was recovered from a woman aged 25 to 39 with acute COVID-19. This chain uses TRBV28 with TRBJ2-1, with 7 bases matching TRBD1. Sequencing used PBMCs or T cells enriched from blood (not recorded which). CDR3 residues: CASSSNPGQAAYNEQFF. DNA of the CDR3: TGTGCCAGCAGTTCCAATCCCGGACAGGCGGCCTACAATGAGCAGTTCTTC.